This note documents a single T cell receptor (beta chain) sequence. Antigen specificity is unknown. The V gene lost 4 bases and the J gene lost 11 bases, with 27 bases spanning the gap. The V gene's germline CDR1 is SGHAT and CDR2 FQNNGV. CDR3 length: 16 residues. Each CDR3 protein is one row after TCRdb ran MiXCR on the reads. The table has more than 650,000 distinct CDR3 sequences, roughly 36% seen once. This entry comes from a study of T cell repertoires in cytomegalovirus infection. About the study: A matching HLA type, together with CMV infection, was signaled by public TCR beta signatures. Study outcomes and limitations: CMV-specific TCR beta clonotypes restricted by HLA-C dominated the ex vivo response. Identification of carriers of CMV plus the relevant HLA was achieved through cumulative public TCR beta family frequency.

The receptor was isolated from a human donor in good health (CMV status not recorded). Some clones in this sample may be carry-over from other donors' samples. The source material was PBMCs. The chain recombines TRBV11-2 with TRBJ2-7, with D possibly matching TRBD2 (6 bases). The chain's CDR3 is CASSSSLSVGGREKYF. For the CDR3, the DNA is TGTGCCAGCAGCTCCTCACTTAGCGTGGGGGGTCGGGAGAAGTACTTC. The full variable domain, in which reference TRBV11-2 and TRBJ2-7 provide the parts outside the CDR3, is EAGVAQSPRYKIIEKRQSVAFWCNPISGHATLYWYQQILGQGPKLLIQFQNNGVVDDSQLPKDRFSAERLKGVDSTLKIQPAKLEDSAVYLCASSSSLSVGGREKYFGPGTRLTVT.